This T cell receptor (beta chain) appears in the sequencing data of a study of blood T cells in healthy people across ages. Overall study context: Template switching retrieved approximately one barcoded beta molecule for each two T cells.

This CDR3 contains 14 residues. The germline V and J ends were trimmed by 5 bases and 4 bases, with 13 bases remaining between them. General observations from the study: Measured against age, TCR beta diversity per million T cells decreased in a roughly linear manner. Estimates based on one million T cells were treated as lower bounds.

The authors ran a second PCR of about 7 to 11 cycles using a sample-barcoded 5' primer and a J-beta primer mix. One entry per CDR3 protein, called by TCRdb with MiXCR from the 5' RACE reads. Of approximately 810,000 distinct CDR3 sequences listed, around 26% are singletons. This clonotype was observed once. Its antigen remains unknown. A much larger clonotype is one base distant, so this may be a read error. Extraction yielded at least 5.5 micrograms of total RNA per sample. This clonotype was obtained from a woman older than 75 in good health. This chain links TRBV12-3 or TRBV12-4 with TRBJ2-3; D might be TRBD2 (6 bases). Specimen: blood. DNA for the CDR3: TGTGCCAGCAGTGATCGGGAGAGAGCAGATACGCAGTATTTT. Protein sequence: CASSDRERADTQYF.